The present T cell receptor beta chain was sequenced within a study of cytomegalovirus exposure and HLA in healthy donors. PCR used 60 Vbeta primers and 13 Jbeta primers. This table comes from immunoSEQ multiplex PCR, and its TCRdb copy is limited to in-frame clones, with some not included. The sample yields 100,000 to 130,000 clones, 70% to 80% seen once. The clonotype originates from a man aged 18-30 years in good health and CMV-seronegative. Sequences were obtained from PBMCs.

DNA for the CDR3: TGCGCCAGCAGCTTCCTTCCCCCAGGGCTCAACTATGGCTACACCTTC. Its translation: CASSFLPPGLNYGYTF. J is TRBJ1-2 and V is TRBV5-1; possible D gene TRBD1, 5 bases. V was cut by 2 bases and J by 2 bases, with 16 bases left in between. The CDR3 loop spans 16 amino acids. CDR1 and CDR2 from the germline V gene are SGHRS and YFSETQ.